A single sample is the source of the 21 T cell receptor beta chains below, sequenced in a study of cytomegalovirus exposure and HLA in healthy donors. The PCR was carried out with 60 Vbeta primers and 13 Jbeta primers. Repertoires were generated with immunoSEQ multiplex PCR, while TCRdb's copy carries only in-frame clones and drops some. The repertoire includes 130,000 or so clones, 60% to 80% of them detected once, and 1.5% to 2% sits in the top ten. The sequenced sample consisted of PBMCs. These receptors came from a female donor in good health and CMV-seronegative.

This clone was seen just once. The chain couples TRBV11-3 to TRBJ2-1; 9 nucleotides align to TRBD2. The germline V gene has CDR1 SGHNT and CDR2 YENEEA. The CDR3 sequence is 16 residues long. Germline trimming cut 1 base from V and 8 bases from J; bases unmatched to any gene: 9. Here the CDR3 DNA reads TGTGCCAGCAGCTTAGTAGGGCTAGCGGGGAGCGATGAGCAGTTCTTC. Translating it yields CASSLVGLAGSDEQFF.

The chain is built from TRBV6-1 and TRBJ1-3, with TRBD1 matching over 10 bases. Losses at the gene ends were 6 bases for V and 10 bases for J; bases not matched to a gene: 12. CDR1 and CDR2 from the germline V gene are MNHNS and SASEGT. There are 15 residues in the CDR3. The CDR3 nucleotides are TGTGCCAGCAGACGACCGGGACAGGGGCTTCTGACCATATATTTT. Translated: CASRRPGQGLLTIYF.

CDR3 protein: CASSLRPGQTYEQYF. The CDR3 nucleotides are TGTGCCAGCAGTTTGAGGCCGGGACAGACCTACGAGCAGTACTTC. This chain connects TRBV27 to TRBJ2-7, with 7 bases fitting TRBD1. The junction had 7 bases not matched to a gene; V was cut back by 3 bases and J by 2 bases. The V gene's germline CDR1 is MNHEY and CDR2 SMNVEV (reference sequence). The CDR3 totals 15 residues.

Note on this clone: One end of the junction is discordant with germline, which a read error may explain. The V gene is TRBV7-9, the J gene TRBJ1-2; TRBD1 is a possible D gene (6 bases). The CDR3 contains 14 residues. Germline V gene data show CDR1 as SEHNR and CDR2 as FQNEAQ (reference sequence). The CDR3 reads CSSSLMSDSYGYTF. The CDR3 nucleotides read TGTTCCAGCAGCTTAATGTCGGACAGCTATGGCTACACCTTC.

CDR3 bases: TGTGCCACCAGCAGAGATGGGCAGGGGAGTGCCTACGAGCAGTACTTC. This codes for CATSRDGQGSAYEQYF. This chain connects TRBV15 to TRBJ2-7; perhaps TRBD1 as D (6 bases). Germline V lookup: CDR1 LNHNV, CDR2 YYDKDF (reference sequence). The germline V and J ends were trimmed by 0 bases and 2 bases, with 14 bases remaining between them. This CDR3 contains 16 residues.

The CDR3 loop reads CASQMAGQGTDTQYF. CDR3 DNA sequence: TGTGCCAGCCAGATGGCGGGACAGGGAACAGATACGCAGTATTTT. The chain combines TRBV25-1 with TRBJ2-3, with 9 bases fitting TRBD1. With V trimmed by 8 bases and J by 3 bases, 9 bases remained unmatched. The germline gives CDR1 MGHDK, CDR2 SYGVNS. The CDR3 loop spans 15 amino acids.

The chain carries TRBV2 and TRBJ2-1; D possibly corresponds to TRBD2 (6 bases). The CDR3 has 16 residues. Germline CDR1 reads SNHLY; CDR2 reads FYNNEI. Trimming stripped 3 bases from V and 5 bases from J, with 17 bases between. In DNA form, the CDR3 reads TGTGCCAGCAGTGAGGAGGGCCTAAGAACCCACAATGAGCAGTTCTTC. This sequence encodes CASSEEGLRTHNEQFF.

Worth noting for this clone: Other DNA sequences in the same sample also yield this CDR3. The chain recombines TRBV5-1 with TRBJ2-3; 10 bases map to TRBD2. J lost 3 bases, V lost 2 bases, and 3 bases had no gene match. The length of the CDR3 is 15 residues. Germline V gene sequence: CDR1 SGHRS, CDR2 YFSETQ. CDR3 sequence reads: CASSLRGLATDTQYF. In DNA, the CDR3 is TGCGCCAGCAGCTTAAGGGGACTAGCGACAGATACGCAGTATTTT.

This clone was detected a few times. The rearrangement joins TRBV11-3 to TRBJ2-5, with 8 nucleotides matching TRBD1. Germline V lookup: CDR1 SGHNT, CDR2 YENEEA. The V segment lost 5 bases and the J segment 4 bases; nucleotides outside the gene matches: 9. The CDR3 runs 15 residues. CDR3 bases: TGTGCCAGCAGCAGACGGACAGGGAGATTAGAGACCCAGTACTTC. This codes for CASSRRTGRLETQYF.

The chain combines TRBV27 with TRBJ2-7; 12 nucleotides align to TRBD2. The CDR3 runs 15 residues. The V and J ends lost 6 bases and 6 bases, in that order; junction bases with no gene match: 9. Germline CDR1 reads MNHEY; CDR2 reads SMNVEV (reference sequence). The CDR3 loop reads CASSQSTSGSLEQYF. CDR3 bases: TGTGCCAGCAGCCAATCGACTAGCGGGAGTCTCGAGCAGTACTTC.

The CDR3: CASSRRQGMTTEAFF. Here the CDR3 DNA reads TGTGCCAGCAGTCGCAGACAGGGAATGACCACTGAAGCTTTCTTT. The chain recombines TRBV28 with TRBJ1-1, with TRBD1 matching 7 bases. The length of the CDR3 is 15 residues. V shed 5 bases and J 4 bases; nucleotides not matched to a gene: 10. The germline V gene encodes CDR1 MDHEN and CDR2 SYDVKM.

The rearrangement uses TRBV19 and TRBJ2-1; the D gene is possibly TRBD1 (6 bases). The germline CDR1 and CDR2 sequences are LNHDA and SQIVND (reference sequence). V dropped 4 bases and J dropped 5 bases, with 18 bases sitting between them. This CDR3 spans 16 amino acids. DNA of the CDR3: TGTGCCAGTAGTAGGAACAGGGAGAGTCGGGACAATGAGCAGTTCTTC. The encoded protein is CASSRNRESRDNEQFF.

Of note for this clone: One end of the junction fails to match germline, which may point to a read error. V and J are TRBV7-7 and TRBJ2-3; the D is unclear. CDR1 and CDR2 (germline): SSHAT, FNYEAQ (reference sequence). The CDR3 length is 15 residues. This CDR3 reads CASSLSPRNSDTQYF. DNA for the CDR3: TGTGCTAGCAGCTTATCTCCCAGGAACTCAGATACGCAGTATTTT.

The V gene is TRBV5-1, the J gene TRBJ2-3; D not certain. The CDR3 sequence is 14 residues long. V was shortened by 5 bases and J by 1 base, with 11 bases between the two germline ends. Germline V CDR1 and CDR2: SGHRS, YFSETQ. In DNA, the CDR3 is TGCGCCAGCAGGCCCCAACCAGGCACAGATACGCAGTATTTT. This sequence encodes CASRPQPGTDTQYF.

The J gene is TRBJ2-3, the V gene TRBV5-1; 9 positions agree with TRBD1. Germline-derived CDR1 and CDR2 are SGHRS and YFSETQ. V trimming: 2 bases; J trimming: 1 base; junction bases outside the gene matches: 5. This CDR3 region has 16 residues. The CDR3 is CASSFRQGVGTDTQYF. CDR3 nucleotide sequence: TGCGCCAGCAGCTTCCGACAGGGGGTCGGCACAGATACGCAGTATTTT.

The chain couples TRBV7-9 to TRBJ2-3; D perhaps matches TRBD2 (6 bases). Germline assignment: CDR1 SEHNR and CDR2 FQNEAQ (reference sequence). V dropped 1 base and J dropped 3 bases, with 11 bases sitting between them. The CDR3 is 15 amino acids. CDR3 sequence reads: CASSLVRAGTDTQYF. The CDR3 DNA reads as TGTGCCAGCAGCTTAGTTCGGGCGGGGACAGATACGCAGTATTTT.

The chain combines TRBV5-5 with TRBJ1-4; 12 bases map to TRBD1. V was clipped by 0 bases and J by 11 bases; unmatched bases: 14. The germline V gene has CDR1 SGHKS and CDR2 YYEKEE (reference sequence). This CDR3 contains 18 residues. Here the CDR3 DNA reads TGTGCCAGCAGCTTGGGAGTCGGGACAGGGGGCGCCTCTAGGAAACTGTTTTTT. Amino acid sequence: CASSLGVGTGGASRKLFF.

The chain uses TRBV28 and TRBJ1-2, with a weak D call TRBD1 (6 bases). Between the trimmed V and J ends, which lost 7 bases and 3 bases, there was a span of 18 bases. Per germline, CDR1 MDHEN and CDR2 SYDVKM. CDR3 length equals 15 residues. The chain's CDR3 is CASILTRGWDYGYTF. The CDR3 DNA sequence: TGTGCCAGCATCCTCACGAGGGGGTGGGACTATGGCTACACCTTC.

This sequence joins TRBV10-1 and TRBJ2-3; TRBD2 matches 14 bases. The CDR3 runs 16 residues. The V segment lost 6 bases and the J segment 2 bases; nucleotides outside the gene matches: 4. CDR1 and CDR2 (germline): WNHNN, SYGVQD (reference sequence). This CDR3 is CASRPGLAGATDTQYF. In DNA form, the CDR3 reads TGCGCCAGCAGACCGGGACTAGCGGGGGCCACAGATACGCAGTATTTT.

The CDR3 DNA sequence: TGTGCCAGCAGCTTACGTCCAGGCGAGCAGTACTTC. Protein sequence: CASSLRPGEQYF. This chain connects TRBV7-3 to TRBJ2-7; unclear D gene. The CDR3 length is 12 residues. CDR1 and CDR2 from the germline V gene are SGHTA and FQGTGA. The germline V and J ends were trimmed by 2 bases and 6 bases, with 8 bases remaining between them.

CDR3 DNA sequence: TGTGCCAGCAGCTTAGACGGGACTAGCGGAGTCACGGGAAGCAATGAGCAGTTCTTC. Translating it yields CASSLDGTSGVTGSNEQFF. The chain employs TRBV7-2 and TRBJ2-1, with TRBD2 matching over 11 bases. Germline V gene sequence: CDR1 SGHTA, CDR2 FQGNSA. V shed 1 base, J shed 6 bases, and the junction held 14 bases outside the gene matches. The CDR3 has 19 amino acids.